This T cell receptor (beta chain) derives from a study of identical twins. Study-level results: Beta clonotypes that were abundant in cord blood contained fewer insertions, a pattern absent from memory repertoires. For zero-insertion analyses, partial confounding could come from invariant MAIT and iNKT cells. There was an excess of low generation probability in the out-of-frame alpha sequences that twins shared. Models predicted too little out-of-frame TCR alpha sharing in monozygotic twins.

J lost 7 bases, V lost 2 bases, and 8 bases had no gene match. Germline assignment: CDR1 SEHNR and CDR2 FQNEAQ (reference sequence). This CDR3 region has 16 residues. TCRdb used MiXCR to reprocess the 5' RACE reads, holding one entry per CDR3 protein. The sample lists 250,000 or so distinct CDR3 sequences; approximately 6.8% were seen once. Comment on this clonotype: Its antigen is still unknown.

This same sample was also taken into another study, of yellow fever vaccine responses in identical twins.

The source is a woman between 18 and 29 years old in good health. The chain uses TRBV7-9 and TRBJ1-6, with 7 bases that match TRBD1. Material: CD8+ T cells sorted from blood. The CDR3: CASSLKVGQMNSPLHF. The CDR3 DNA reads TGTGCCAGCAGCTTAAAGGTGGGACAGATGAATTCACCCCTCCACTTT. Full variable domain (rest looked up from reference TRBV7-9 and TRBJ1-6): DTGVSQNPRHKITKRGQNVTFRCDPISEHNRLYWYRQTLGQGPEFLTYFQNEAQLEKSRLLSDRFSAERPKGSFSTLEIQRTEQGDSAMYLCASSLKVGQMNSPLHFGNGTRLTVT.